A single T cell receptor (beta chain) is shown here with its context. V shed 5 bases, J shed 4 bases, and the junction held 10 bases outside the gene matches. Germline-derived CDR1 and CDR2 are SGHAT and FQNNGV. CDR3 length equals 15 residues. The data stem from a study of blood T cells in healthy people across ages. With a J-beta primer mix and a sample-barcoded 5' primer, a second PCR ran roughly 6 to 11 cycles. TCRdb passed the 5' RACE reads through MiXCR, listing each CDR3 protein once. Among more than 500,000 distinct CDR3 sequences, around 27% were seen once, and the ten largest hold approximately 3.5%. Separately, the same data were catalogued under a study of T cells of mothers and their children.

Sequencing was done on a sample of blood. The chain employs TRBV11-2 and TRBJ1-1, with 7 bases fitting TRBD1. The sequence derives from a boy aged 2 to 10 in good health. The CDR3 DNA follows: TGTGCCAGCAGCCCAACAGACAGGGTGGGCACTGAAGCTTTCTTT. Its protein product is CASSPTDRVGTEAFF.